These 32 T cell receptor beta chains came from one sample sequenced in a study of cytomegalovirus exposure and HLA in healthy donors. The table came from immunoSEQ multiplex PCR; TCRdb's copy has only in-frame clones and leaves some out. This sample yields 250,000 to 300,000 clones, of which around 90% are seen a single time; under 0.4% belongs to the top ten. The sequenced sample was PBMCs. These receptors came from a woman in her late teens or twenties in good health and CMV-seronegative.

The J gene is TRBJ2-2, the V gene TRBV5-4, with 8 positions matching TRBD1. J lost 1 base, V lost 4 bases, and 6 bases had no gene match. The CDR3 length is 16 residues. Germline-derived CDR1 and CDR2 are SGHNT and YYREEE (reference sequence). CDR3 bases: TGTGCCAGCAGCCCTCCCGGGACAGGGAACACCGGGGAGCTGTTTTTT. Its protein is CASSPPGTGNTGELFF.

The chain links TRBV28 to TRBJ2-2, with 8 bases fitting TRBD2. CDR1 is MDHEN, CDR2 SYDVKM, per germline. CDR3 length: 14 residues. Germline trimming cut 6 bases from V and 3 bases from J; bases unmatched to any gene: 3. The chain's CDR3 is CASSSGGDTGELFF. The CDR3, as DNA: TGTGCCAGCAGCAGCGGGGGTGACACCGGGGAGCTGTTTTTT.

This clone was picked up one time. CDR3 nucleotide sequence: TGTGCCAGTAGGATAACTAGCGGAGTTACAGATACGCAGTATTTT. Its protein product is CASRITSGVTDTQYF. The chain couples TRBV19 to TRBJ2-3, with 8 bases aligning to TRBD2. V was pared by 6 bases and J by 3 bases, with 8 bases of the junction left unmatched. Germline CDR1 LNHDA, CDR2 SQIVND (reference sequence). This CDR3 has 15 amino acids. Drawing the rest from reference TRBV19 and TRBJ2-3, the complete variable domain is DGGITQSPKYLFRKEGQNVTLSCEQNLNHDAMYWYRQDPGQGLRLIYYSQIVNDFQKGDIAEGYSVSREKKESFPLTVTSAQKNPTAFYLCASRITSGVTDTQYFGPGTRLTVL.

V is TRBV5-1 and J is TRBJ2-7, with 13 bases lining up with TRBD2. V lost 5 bases, J lost 0 bases, and 8 bases stayed unmatched. This CDR3 is 17 amino acids long. CDR1 and CDR2 (germline): SGHRS, YFSETQ. The CDR3 here is CASSRTSGGGFSYEQYF. The CDR3 DNA reads TGCGCCAGCAGTCGGACTAGCGGGGGCGGCTTCTCCTACGAGCAGTACTTC.

This clone was seen only once. The rearrangement links TRBV28 to TRBJ1-1; D uncertain. Germline CDR1 MDHEN, CDR2 SYDVKM. Between the trimmed V and J ends, which lost 8 bases and 0 bases, there was a span of 16 bases. The CDR3 spans 15 residues. CDR3 loop: CASCDGSRMNTEAFF. The CDR3 DNA reads TGTGCCAGCTGTGACGGGAGCCGGATGAACACTGAAGCTTTCTTT.

The V call is TRBV6-4, the J call TRBJ1-2; a possible D gene is TRBD1 (6 bases). Germline V lookup: CDR1 MRHNA, CDR2 SNTAGT. Trimming took off 3 bases at V and 8 bases at J, with 19 bases between the two ends. The CDR3 contains 15 residues. CDR3 loop: CASSEYRVSPYGYTF. The CDR3 DNA follows: TGTGCCAGCAGTGAATACAGGGTTAGTCCCTACGGCTACACCTTC.

V and J are TRBV5-8 and TRBJ2-3; 7 bases map to TRBD1. The CDR3 totals 16 residues. Germline CDR1 is SGHTS and CDR2 is YDEGEE. J gave up 4 bases and V 4 bases, and 12 bases lay outside the gene matches. This chain's CDR3 is CASSTDREDRADTQYF. CDR3 sequence (DNA): TGTGCCAGCAGCACCGACAGGGAAGATCGCGCAGATACGCAGTATTTT.

The chain employs TRBV27 and TRBJ2-7, with 10 bases aligning to TRBD1. In germline, CDR1 is MNHEY, CDR2 SMNVEV (reference sequence). The CDR3 consists of 14 residues. The V gene end was trimmed by 5 bases and the J gene end by 6 bases; junction bases not matched to a gene: 7. Here the CDR3 reads CASSRTGGIREQYF. The CDR3 nucleotides read TGTGCCAGCAGTCGGACAGGGGGGATTCGCGAGCAGTACTTC.

This rearrangement joins TRBV6-5 to TRBJ2-2; 7 nucleotides match TRBD1. The length of the CDR3 is 15 residues. J was trimmed by 0 bases and V by 6 bases; bases with no gene match: 4. In germline, CDR1 is MNHEY, CDR2 SVGAGI. CDR3: CASRPGTANTGELFF. The CDR3 DNA is TGTGCCAGCAGGCCCGGGACAGCGAACACCGGGGAGCTGTTTTTT.

The chain recombines TRBV6-5 with TRBJ2-1; 14 nucleotides match TRBD2. Per germline, CDR1 MNHEY and CDR2 SVGAGI. V shed 5 bases, J shed 12 bases, and the junction held 6 bases outside the gene matches. This CDR3 is 14 amino acids long. The CDR3 reads CASSRGLAGVGQFF. CDR3 nucleotide sequence: TGTGCCAGCAGTCGGGGACTAGCGGGGGTTGGGCAGTTCTTC.

The chain links TRBV9 to TRBJ2-3, with 8 bases identical to TRBD2. The CDR3 sequence is 16 residues long. Germline V CDR1 and CDR2: SGDLS, YYNGEE. The V and J ends lost 0 bases and 2 bases, in that order; junction bases with no gene match: 5. CDR3 nucleotides: TGTGCCAGCAGCGTAGTGCTAGCGGGCTCCACAGATACGCAGTATTTT. Protein sequence: CASSVVLAGSTDTQYF.

This chain links TRBV2 with TRBJ1-3; no definite D call. Germline values: CDR1 SNHLY, CDR2 FYNNEI. The CDR3 runs to 13 residues. V dropped 2 bases and J dropped 4 bases, with 6 bases sitting between them. CDR3 residues: CASSETGGNTIYF. DNA of the CDR3: TGTGCCAGCAGTGAAACGGGAGGAAACACCATATATTTT.

The chain links TRBV29-1 to TRBJ2-7, with 7 bases matching TRBD2. Germline V gene sequence: CDR1 SQVTM, CDR2 ANQGSEA. The CDR3 is 13 amino acids. The V segment lost 5 bases and the J segment 0 bases; nucleotides outside the gene matches: 4. DNA for the CDR3: TGCAGCGTTAGCGGCGGGAGCTCCTACGAGCAGTACTTC. Amino acids: CSVSGGSSYEQYF.

The J gene is TRBJ1-2, the V gene TRBV27, with 9 positions matching TRBD1. The CDR3 is 16 residues long. Germline trimming cut 3 bases from V and 1 base from J; bases unmatched to any gene: 6. Germline loops: CDR1 MNHEY, CDR2 SMNVEV (reference sequence). In DNA form, the CDR3 reads TGTGCCAGCAGTTTTATTGGGACAGGGAATAACTATGGCTACACCTTC. Protein product: CASSFIGTGNNYGYTF.

This clone appeared a few times. The rearrangement uses TRBV7-2 and TRBJ1-2; D unresolved. The CDR3 runs to 12 residues. Germline V gives CDR1 SGHTA, CDR2 FQGNSA. The germline V and J ends were trimmed by 5 bases and 1 base, with 5 bases remaining between them. The CDR3 reads CASSSFNYGYTF. CDR3 sequence (DNA): TGTGCCAGCAGCAGCTTTAACTATGGCTACACCTTC.

The V gene is TRBV2, the J gene TRBJ2-1, with 11 bases lining up with TRBD2. The trim removed 10 bases at V and 5 bases at J, leaving 7 bases unmatched. CDR1 and CDR2 (germline): SNHLY, FYNNEI. This CDR3 is 14 amino acids long. For the CDR3, the DNA is TGTGCCATCTTAGCGGGGGGGCCGAACAATGAGCAGTTCTTC. It translates to CAILAGGPNNEQFF.

As DNA, the CDR3 is TGTGCCAGTAGTATAGCAGTGAATCAGCCCCAGCATTTT. Translating it yields CASSIAVNQPQHF. V usage is TRBV19 and J usage is TRBJ1-5, with D unresolved. V was trimmed by 1 base and J by 4 bases, leaving 5 bases between them. Germline values: CDR1 LNHDA, CDR2 SQIVND (reference sequence). This CDR3 is built from 13 residues. Drawing the rest from reference TRBV19 and TRBJ1-5, the complete variable domain is DGGITQSPKYLFRKEGQNVTLSCEQNLNHDAMYWYRQDPGQGLRLIYYSQIVNDFQKGDIAEGYSVSREKKESFPLTVTSAQKNPTAFYLCASSIAVNQPQHFGDGTRLSIL.

The rearrangement uses TRBV19 and TRBJ1-6, with D possibly TRBD1 on 5 matching bases. CDR3 length: 16 residues. With 5 bases removed from V and 4 bases from J, the gap between germline ends came to 15 bases. Germline V CDR1 and CDR2: LNHDA, SQIVND (reference sequence). CDR3 sequence reads: CASSPRRQSYNSPLHF. The CDR3 coding sequence is TGTGCCAGTAGTCCCCGGAGACAGAGTTATAATTCACCCCTCCACTTT.

This chain uses TRBV27 with TRBJ2-5, with 9 positions matching TRBD1. The CDR3 loop spans 13 amino acids. V shed 6 bases, J shed 5 bases, and the junction held 4 bases outside the gene matches. Germline V gives CDR1 MNHEY, CDR2 SMNVEV (reference sequence). For the CDR3, the DNA is TGTGCCAGCAGCGACAGGGGGGGGGAGACCCAGTACTTC. This encodes CASSDRGGETQYF.

The V call is TRBV6-5, the J call TRBJ1-6; maybe TRBD1 (6 bases). Germline-derived CDR1 and CDR2 are MNHEY and SVGAGI. The CDR3 runs 16 residues. V was cut by 2 bases and J by 2 bases, with 10 bases left in between. CDR3 in amino acids: CASSYTGKPYNSPLHF. DNA of the CDR3: TGTGCCAGCAGTTACACAGGGAAACCCTATAATTCACCCCTCCACTTT.

This clone was observed once. CDR3 coding DNA: TGTGCCAGCAGCACGGACAGCAACACTGAAGCTTTCTTT. Residues: CASSTDSNTEAFF. The rearrangement uses TRBV7-9 and TRBJ1-1; D may be TRBD1 (6 bases). Germline-derived CDR1 and CDR2 are SEHNR and FQNEAQ (reference sequence). The CDR3 length is 13 residues. V dropped 5 bases and J dropped 2 bases, with 9 bases sitting between them. Drawing the rest from reference TRBV7-9 and TRBJ1-1, the complete variable domain is DTGVSQNPRHKITKRGQNVTFRCDPISEHNRLYWYRQTLGQGPEFLTYFQNEAQLEKSRLLSDRFSAERPKGSFSTLEIQRTEQGDSAMYLCASSTDSNTEAFFGQGTRLTVV.

The chain carries TRBV6-1 and TRBJ1-5, with TRBD1 matching over 8 bases. In germline, CDR1 is MNHNS, CDR2 SASEGT. V gave up 1 base and J gave up 0 bases; unmatched junction bases: 8. The CDR3 is made up of 18 amino acids. The CDR3: CASSEGTTGDYSNQPQHF. The DNA of the CDR3 is TGTGCCAGCAGTGAAGGGACGACAGGGGATTATAGCAATCAGCCCCAGCATTTT.

The V call is TRBV27, the J call TRBJ2-4; D is ambiguous. Deletions cut 2 bases from V and 3 bases from J, with 11 bases between. The germline CDR1 and CDR2 sequences are MNHEY and SMNVEV (reference sequence). The CDR3 contains 15 residues. The chain's CDR3 is CASSLNTWSKNIQYF. The CDR3 DNA reads as TGTGCCAGCAGTTTAAATACGTGGAGCAAAAACATTCAGTACTTC.

The chain is built from TRBV29-1 and TRBJ1-2; TRBD1 aligns across 8 bases. The CDR3 extends over 16 amino acids. Germline trimming cut 1 base from V and 4 bases from J; bases unmatched to any gene: 11. The germline CDR1 and CDR2 sequences are SQVTM and ANQGSEA. The DNA of the CDR3 is TGCAGCGTTGAAGGACAGGGGAGCGAAGGATTCTATGGCTACACCTTC. Translating it yields CSVEGQGSEGFYGYTF.

The rearrangement joins TRBV5-1 to TRBJ2-3; possible D gene TRBD1, 6 bases. CDR1 is SGHRS, CDR2 YFSETQ, per germline. The germline V and J ends were trimmed by 4 bases and 0 bases, with 15 bases remaining between them. The CDR3 loop spans 16 amino acids. As DNA, the CDR3 is TGCGCCAGCAGCCCCGTGGACAGTTTTAGCACAGATACGCAGTATTTT. Protein: CASSPVDSFSTDTQYF.

The chain joins TRBV30 to TRBJ2-1; 10 nucleotides align to TRBD2. Unmatched junction bases numbered 6, after V lost 1 base and J lost 6 bases. CDR1 is GTSNPN, CDR2 SVGIG, per germline (reference sequence). The CDR3 runs 15 residues. CDR3 DNA: TGTGCCTGGAGTGGAGGGACTAGCGCATTCAATGAGCAGTTCTTC. It is translated as CAWSGGTSAFNEQFF. The complete variable domain, with remaining parts taken from reference TRBV30 and TRBJ2-1, reads SQTIHQWPATLVQPVGSPLSLECTVEGTSNPNLYWYRQAAGRGLQLLFYSVGIGQISSEVPQNLSASRPQDRQFILSSKKLLLSDSGFYLCAWSGGTSAFNEQFFGPGTRLTVL.

The chain has TRBV4-1 and TRBJ1-2, with D unclear. The CDR3 has 12 residues. Trimming cost V 1 base and J 8 bases, with 8 bases left between them. The germline V gene encodes CDR1 MGHRA and CDR2 YSYEKL. The chain's CDR3 is CASSQGNWGYTF. The CDR3, as DNA: TGCGCCAGCAGCCAAGGCAACTGGGGCTACACCTTC.

This rearrangement joins TRBV6-5 to TRBJ2-7; D is unresolved. This CDR3 comprises 14 residues. Germline CDR1 is MNHEY and CDR2 is SVGAGI. With 1 base removed from V and 3 bases from J, the gap between germline ends came to 10 bases. CDR3 in amino acids: CASSYLGIGYEQYF. CDR3 DNA: TGTGCCAGCAGTTACTTGGGCATCGGCTACGAGCAGTACTTC.

The chain joins TRBV7-9 to TRBJ2-5; D is uncertain. Per the germline V gene, CDR1 is SEHNR and CDR2 is FQNEAQ (reference sequence). The V end lost 5 bases, the J end lost 5 bases, and 12 bases lay between the germline ends. The CDR3 covers 13 residues. CDR3 in amino acids: CASSRLSPETQYF. In DNA form, the CDR3 reads TGTGCCAGCAGCCGCCTATCCCCTGAGACCCAGTACTTC.

V usage is TRBV30 and J usage is TRBJ1-4, with 7 bases aligning to TRBD1. This CDR3 has 14 amino acids. Trimming took 2 bases from V and 5 from J; bases not matched to a gene: 5. The germline V gene encodes CDR1 GTSNPN and CDR2 SVGIG (reference sequence). The CDR3 DNA sequence: TGTGCCTGGAGTCTGGGACAGCTCAATGAAAAACTGTTTTTT. Its translation is CAWSLGQLNEKLFF.

The chain joins TRBV6-5 to TRBJ2-7, with D hard to call. CDR3 length: 13 residues. Germline V gene sequence: CDR1 MNHEY, CDR2 SVGAGI. Trimming took off 0 bases at V and 7 bases at J, with 10 bases between the two ends. The CDR3 loop is CASSYSAGSEQYV. In DNA form, the CDR3 reads TGTGCCAGCAGTTACTCGGCCGGGTCGGAGCAGTACGTC.

The V call is TRBV28, the J call TRBJ2-1; 11 nucleotides agree with TRBD2. Losses at the gene ends were 2 bases for V and 2 bases for J; bases not matched to a gene: 5. CDR1 and CDR2 from the germline V gene are MDHEN and SYDVKM. The CDR3 extends over 17 amino acids. The CDR3 nucleotides are TGTGCCAGCAGTTTACCCCTAGCGGGGGGCCCCTACAATGAGCAGTTCTTC. Translating it yields CASSLPLAGGPYNEQFF.